This entry concerns a single T cell receptor beta chain. Trimming took 4 bases from V and 7 from J; bases not matched to a gene: 8. Germline CDR1 reads DFQATT; CDR2 reads SNEGSKA (reference sequence). The CDR3 spans 15 residues. This sample was included in a study of regulatory T cells in long-lasting Graves disease. Time point meaning: persistent/refractory GD, antithyroid drugs over 5 years with positive TRAb. RNA extracted from PBMCs served as the sequencing template. HTBI primers from iRepertoire and Arm-PCR of CDR3 regions yielded the TCR beta libraries. TCRdb reprocessed the multiplex PCR reads via MiXCR and lists one record per CDR3 protein. This sample yields 400,000 to 450,000 distinct CDR3 sequences, of which less than 25% are seen a single time; approximately 26% belongs to the top ten.

Specimen: peripheral blood mononuclear cells (PBMCs), collected when the disease was refractory, from a patient treated with antithyroid drugs. This rearrangement joins TRBV20-1 to TRBJ1-6; 9 nucleotides agree with TRBD1. The sequence was obtained from a female donor with Graves disease. CDR3: CSAITGTGKNSPLHF. CDR3 in DNA: TGCAGTGCTATTACCGGGACAGGGAAGAATTCACCCCTCCACTTT.